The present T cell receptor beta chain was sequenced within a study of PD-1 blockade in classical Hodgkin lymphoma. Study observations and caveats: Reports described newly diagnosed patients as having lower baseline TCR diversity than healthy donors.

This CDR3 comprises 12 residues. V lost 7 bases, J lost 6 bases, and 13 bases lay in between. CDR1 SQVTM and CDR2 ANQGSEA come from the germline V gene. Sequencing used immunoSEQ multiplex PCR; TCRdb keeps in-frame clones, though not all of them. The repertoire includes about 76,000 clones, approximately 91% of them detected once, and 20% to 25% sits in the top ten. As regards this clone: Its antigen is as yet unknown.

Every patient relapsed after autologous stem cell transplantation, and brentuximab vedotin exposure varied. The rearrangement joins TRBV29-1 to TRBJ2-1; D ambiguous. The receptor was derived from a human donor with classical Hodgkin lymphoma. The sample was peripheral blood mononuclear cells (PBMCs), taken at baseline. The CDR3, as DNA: TGCAGCGCTCCGATGGGCGGCAATGAGCAGTTCTTC. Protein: CSAPMGGNEQFF.